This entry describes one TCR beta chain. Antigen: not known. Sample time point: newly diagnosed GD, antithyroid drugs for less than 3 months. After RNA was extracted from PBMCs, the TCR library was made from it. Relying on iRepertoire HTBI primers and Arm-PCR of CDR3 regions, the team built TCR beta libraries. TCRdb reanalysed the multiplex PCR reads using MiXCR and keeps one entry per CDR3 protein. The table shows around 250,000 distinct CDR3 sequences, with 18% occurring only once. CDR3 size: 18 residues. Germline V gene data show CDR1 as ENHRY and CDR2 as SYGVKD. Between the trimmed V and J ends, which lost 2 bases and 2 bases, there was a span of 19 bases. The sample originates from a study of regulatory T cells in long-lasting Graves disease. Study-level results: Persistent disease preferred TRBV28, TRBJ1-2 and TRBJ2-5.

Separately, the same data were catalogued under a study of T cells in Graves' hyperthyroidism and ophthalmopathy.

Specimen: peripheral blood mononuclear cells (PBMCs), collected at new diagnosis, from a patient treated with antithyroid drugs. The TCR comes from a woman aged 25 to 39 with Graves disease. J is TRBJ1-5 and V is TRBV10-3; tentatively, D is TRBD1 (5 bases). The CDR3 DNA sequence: TGTGCCATCAGTGAGCCGGGCCAGGGTATAGTGGGCAATCAGCCCCAGCATTTT. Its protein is CAISEPGQGIVGNQPQHF.